Shown below are 14 T cell receptor beta chains from a single sample sequenced in a study of response to subunit inactivated influenza vaccine. TCRdb analysed the RT-PCR reads with MiXCR anew, one entry per CDR3 protein. The repertoire holds fewer than 350,000 distinct CDR3 sequences, with around a fifth as singletons. Sequenced here: PBMCs from blood, sampled about 20 months after vaccination. These receptors were collected from a man aged 50 to 69 who received an inactivated influenza vaccine.

This clonotype has just a few counts. V gene TRBV6-1 combines with J gene TRBJ1-2, with D possibly TRBD1 on 5 matching bases. From germline, CDR1 is MNHNS and CDR2 SASEGT. The CDR3 contains 14 residues. V was trimmed by 7 bases and J by 5 bases, leaving 17 bases between them. The CDR3 nucleotides read TGTGCCAGCAAACCAAGCGGGGGGAAGTATGGCTACACCTTC. Its translation: CASKPSGGKYGYTF.

Note on this clonotype: Compared with germline, one end of the junction differs, possibly owing to a read error. The CDR3 reads CASSERGLAGAKTIQYF. The CDR3 nucleotides are TGTGCCAGCAGCGAAAGGGGACTAGCGGGAGCCAAAACCATTCAGTACTTC. V and J are TRBV9 and TRBJ2-4; 14 positions agree with TRBD2. This CDR3 is 17 amino acids long. Germline lookup yields CDR1 SGDLS and CDR2 YYNGEE.

This chain uses TRBV6-1 with TRBJ2-7; 11 bases agree with TRBD1. Looked up from germline, CDR1 is MNHNS and CDR2 is SASEGT. The CDR3 has 15 residues. The V gene end was trimmed by 5 bases and the J gene end by 3 bases; junction bases not matched to a gene: 6. The DNA for the CDR3 is TGTGCCAGCAGTCGGACAGGGGGCTATGGCTACGAGCAGTACTTC. Translation gives CASSRTGGYGYEQYF.

The CDR3 DNA is TGTGCCAGCAGTTTTCGCTATCGCGGAAGTTCGAACTATGGCTACACCTTC. Its protein product is CASSFRYRGSSNYGYTF. The J gene is TRBJ1-2, the V gene TRBV12-3 or TRBV12-4; D unresolved. CDR3 length: 17 amino acids. Trimming took 3 bases from V and 2 from J, leaving 19 bases between them.

This clonotype has a handful of counts. The chain couples TRBV29-1 to TRBJ2-1; 8 positions agree with TRBD2. Trimming removed 4 bases from V and 8 bases from J; junction bases left unmatched: 10. The CDR3 spans 14 residues. In germline, CDR1 is SQVTM, CDR2 ANQGSEA. CDR3 residues: CSVGLVSGNHEQFF. CDR3 bases: TGCAGCGTTGGATTGGTTAGCGGGAATCATGAGCAGTTCTTC.

This clonotype was counted at least ten times. The gene calls are TRBV9 and TRBJ1-6; D remains unclear. This CDR3 has 15 amino acids. Germline CDR1 reads SGDLS; CDR2 reads YYNGEE. V was cut by 0 bases and J by 5 bases, with 9 bases left in between. CDR3 in DNA: TGTGCCAGCAGCGTAGAAGGGTCCCATAATTCACCCCTCCACTTT. Its protein is CASSVEGSHNSPLHF.

The chain carries TRBV4-1 and TRBJ2-1; perhaps D is TRBD1 or TRBD2 (6 bases each). From germline, CDR1 is MGHRA and CDR2 YSYEKL. V was trimmed by 1 base and J by 7 bases, leaving 20 bases between them. The length of the CDR3 is 17 residues. CDR3 amino acids: CASSQGGGGGLGNEQFF. In DNA form, the CDR3 reads TGCGCCAGCAGCCAAGGAGGCGGTGGGGGGCTAGGGAATGAGCAGTTCTTC.

The V and J genes are TRBV5-1 and TRBJ1-1; D gene uncertain. This CDR3 spans 12 amino acids. CDR1 and CDR2 (germline): SGHRS, YFSETQ. V gave up 4 bases and J gave up 7 bases, with 11 bases separating them. The CDR3 region is CASSLPTGEAFF. For the CDR3, the DNA is TGCGCCAGCAGCCTCCCCACGGGTGAAGCTTTCTTT. Full variable domain (rest looked up from reference TRBV5-1 and TRBJ1-1): KAGVTQTPRYLIKTRGQQVTLSCSPISGHRSVSWYQQTPGQGLQFLFEYFSETQRNKGNFPGRFSGRQFSNSRSEMNVSTLELGDSALYLCASSLPTGEAFFGQGTRLTVV.

The V and J genes are TRBV2 and TRBJ2-2, with 7 positions matching TRBD1. The CDR3 consists of 14 residues. Germline V gives CDR1 SNHLY, CDR2 FYNNEI. Trimming at V came to 8 bases and at J to 5 bases, leaving 8 bases not matched to a gene. The CDR3 is CASAGQGVTGELFF. The CDR3 DNA follows: TGTGCCAGCGCTGGCCAGGGGGTGACCGGGGAGCTGTTTTTT.

This clonotype was seen only a few times. J is TRBJ1-6 and V is TRBV4-1; D remains unclear. The germline V gene encodes CDR1 MGHRA and CDR2 YSYEKL. V dropped 2 bases and J dropped 9 bases, with 11 bases sitting between them. The CDR3 runs 14 residues. This CDR3 reads CASSQPMKSSPLHF. The CDR3 nucleotides are TGCGCCAGCAGCCAACCGATGAAGAGTTCACCCCTCCACTTT.

This clonotype was seen only a few times. V usage is TRBV7-2 and J usage is TRBJ2-7; D may be TRBD1 or TRBD2 (6 bases each). V gave up 5 bases and J gave up 4 bases, with 18 bases separating them. This CDR3 comprises 15 residues. Germline V gene lookup returns CDR1 SGHTA and CDR2 FQGNSA. The CDR3 region has the DNA TGTGCCAGCAGCCCGGGACTCTACCAGGGGTACGAGCAGTACTTC. Its translation is CASSPGLYQGYEQYF.

This chain uses TRBV29-1 with TRBJ2-5; 7 nucleotides align to TRBD2. CDR3 size: 15 residues. Germline V gene sequence: CDR1 SQVTM, CDR2 ANQGSEA. The trim removed 3 bases at V and 5 bases at J, leaving 12 bases unmatched. CDR3 DNA sequence: TGCAGCGTTGACGGGGAGGGGACGCTACGTGAGACCCAGTACTTC. It yields the protein CSVDGEGTLRETQYF.

The rearrangement uses TRBV20-1 and TRBJ1-1; no clear D gene. CDR3 length: 16 amino acids. Germline lookup yields CDR1 DFQATT and CDR2 SNEGSKA (reference sequence). Trimming stripped 0 bases from V and 0 bases from J, with 14 bases between. The CDR3 coding sequence is TGCAGTGCTAGAGATCGTCCTGGACGGATGAACACTGAAGCTTTCTTT. It yields the protein CSARDRPGRMNTEAFF.

This rearrangement joins TRBV7-2 to TRBJ2-3; 9 bases agree with TRBD2. CDR1 and CDR2 from the germline V gene are SGHTA and FQGNSA. V dropped 1 base and J dropped 2; count of bases not matched to a gene: 13. The CDR3 spans 19 residues. Here the CDR3 reads CASSLGPAGAGGTTDTQYF. CDR3 nucleotide sequence: TGTGCCAGCAGCTTAGGGCCGGCTGGAGCGGGGGGAACCACAGATACGCAGTATTTT.